This T cell receptor beta chain was obtained from a study of cytomegalovirus exposure and HLA in healthy donors. Study-wide context: According to later analysis, the same platform produced the approximately 120 validation and several hundred first-cohort repertoires.

Germline V gene sequence: CDR1 KGHSH, CDR2 LQKENI. The CDR3 contains 15 residues. V lost 5 bases and J 4 bases, leaving 17 bases between the germline ends. Assay used: immunoSEQ multiplex PCR; TCRdb lists only in-frame clones, some missing. The sample contains some 100,000 clones, around 88% of which appear only once. V usage is TRBV18 and J usage is TRBJ1-1; D is uncertain. The sequencing input was PBMCs. This sequence originates from a man aged 18 to 30 in good health and CMV-seronegative. CDR3 nucleotide sequence: TGTGCCAGCTCAACCGGAATTATGGCGGGCACTGAAGCTTTCTTT. Translating it yields CASSTGIMAGTEAFF.